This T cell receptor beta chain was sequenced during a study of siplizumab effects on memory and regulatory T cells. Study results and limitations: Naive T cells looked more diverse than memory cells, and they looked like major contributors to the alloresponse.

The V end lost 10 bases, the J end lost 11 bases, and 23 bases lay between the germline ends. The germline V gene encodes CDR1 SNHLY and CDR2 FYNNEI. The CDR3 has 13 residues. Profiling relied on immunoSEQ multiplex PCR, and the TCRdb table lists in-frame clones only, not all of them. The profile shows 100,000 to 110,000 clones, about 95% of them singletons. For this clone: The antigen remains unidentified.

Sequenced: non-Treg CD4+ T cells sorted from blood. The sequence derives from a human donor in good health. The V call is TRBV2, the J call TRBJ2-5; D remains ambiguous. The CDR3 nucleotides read TGTGCCACCGCAATGAGTGAGTCAACCCCACAGTACTTC. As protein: CATAMSESTPQYF. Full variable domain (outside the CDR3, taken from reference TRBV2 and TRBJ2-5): EPEVTQTPSHQVTQMGQEVILRCVPISNHLYFYWYRQILGQKVEFLVSFYNNEISEKSEIFDDQFSVERPDGSNFTLKIRSTKLEDSAMYFCATAMSESTPQYFGPGTRLLVL.